Reported below is one TCR beta chain. No antigen is known for it. Some clones are missing from TCRdb's copy, which holds only in-frame ones; the method was immunoSEQ multiplex PCR. The data show 150,000 to 180,000 clones, roughly nine tenths seen once. This sample is part of a study of T cell responses to AZD1222 COVID-19 vaccine. Study results and caveats: After the peak T cell response, and only then, were repertoires sampled. Baseline testing showed seropositivity in only a handful of AZD1222 recipients. Within unmutated variant regions lay the reported targets of nearly half of spike-specific TCRs.

Germline CDR1 reads SEHNR; CDR2 reads FQNEAQ (reference sequence). This CDR3 has 15 amino acids. The junction had 9 bases not matched to a gene; V was cut back by 6 bases and J by 2 bases. The source material was peripheral blood, sampled on day 0 of MenACWY control vaccination. This chain links TRBV7-9 with TRBJ2-7, with 8 nucleotides matching TRBD1. This clonotype was obtained from an adult in good health. The CDR3 nucleotides read TGTGCCAGCAGACACCGACAGGGGTATCCCTACGAGCAGTACTTC. Translating gives CASRHRQGYPYEQYF.